A single sample gave rise to the 15 T cell receptor beta chains below, sequenced in a study of blood T cell repertoires in COVID-19. The protocol was immunoSEQ multiplex PCR, while the TCRdb copy is restricted to in-frame clones and leaves out a portion. The table shows approximately 260,000 clones, with less than 85% occurring only once. The material sequenced was peripheral blood. All receptors come from a man in his 60s who had recovered from COVID-19.

This sequence joins TRBV3-1 (or the pseudogene TRBV3-2) and TRBJ1-2; 7 positions match TRBD1. In germline, CDR1 is LGHDT, CDR2 YNNKEL (reference sequence). This CDR3 spans 16 amino acids. V lost 1 base, J lost 0 bases, and 5 bases stayed unmatched. The CDR3 loop reads CASSQGGGRANYGYTF. For the CDR3, the DNA is TGTGCCAGCAGCCAAGGAGGGGGCCGAGCTAACTATGGCTACACCTTC.

This clone was observed a single time. The V gene is TRBV5-1, the J gene TRBJ1-4, with 8 bases aligning to TRBD1. After removal of 3 bases from V and 2 bases from J, the junction contained 9 bases not matched to a gene. Germline V CDR1 and CDR2: SGHRS, YFSETQ. This CDR3 region has 17 residues. CDR3 region: CASSYGQGMVTNEKLFF. The CDR3, as DNA: TGCGCCAGCAGCTACGGACAGGGAATGGTCACTAATGAAAAACTGTTTTTT.

This chain joins TRBV7-9 and TRBJ2-4; possibly TRBD1 for D (6 bases). CDR3 length equals 16 residues. The V gene's germline CDR1 is SEHNR and CDR2 FQNEAQ (reference sequence). The V and J ends lost 5 bases and 9 bases respectively, with 23 bases between them. The CDR3: CASSPLLGAGDPIQYF. The DNA for the CDR3 is TGTGCCAGCAGCCCCCTGCTGGGGGCAGGCGACCCCATTCAGTACTTC.

The gene calls are TRBV6-5 and TRBJ2-2; tentative D call: TRBD1 (5 bases). The CDR3 contains 14 residues. Germline V gives CDR1 MNHEY, CDR2 SVGAGI. Trimming shortened V by 7 bases and J by 1 base, and 10 bases separated the two germline ends. The CDR3 reads CASIFGQNTGELFF. The CDR3 DNA sequence: TGTGCCAGCATCTTCGGACAGAACACCGGGGAGCTGTTTTTT.

The V gene is TRBV9, the J gene TRBJ1-6; 7 nucleotides align to TRBD1. There are 16 residues in the CDR3. Trimming took 3 bases from V and 0 from J; bases not matched to a gene: 3. Germline V gene data show CDR1 as SGDLS and CDR2 as YYNGEE. The CDR3 protein is CASSAGQSSYNSPLHF. The CDR3 nucleotides read TGTGCCAGCAGCGCGGGACAGAGCTCCTATAATTCACCCCTCCACTTT. Using reference TRBV9 and TRBJ1-6 for the parts outside the CDR3, the full variable domain is DSGVTQTPKHLITATGQRVTLRCSPRSGDLSVYWYQQSLDQGLQFLIQYYNGEERAKGNILERFSAQQFPDLHSELNLSSLELGDSALYFCASSAGQSSYNSPLHFGNGTRLTVT.

The V call is TRBV7-9, the J call TRBJ2-3, with 10 nucleotides matching TRBD2. Trimming at V came to 6 bases and at J to 4 bases, leaving 16 bases not matched to a gene. Germline assignment: CDR1 SEHNR and CDR2 FQNEAQ (reference sequence). The CDR3 is made up of 18 amino acids. CDR3 sequence reads: CASSAIGLADPNADTQYF. DNA for the CDR3: TGTGCCAGCAGTGCAATAGGACTAGCGGACCCTAACGCAGATACGCAGTATTTT.

This sequence joins TRBV5-1 and TRBJ2-4; 8 nucleotides agree with TRBD2. The germline CDR1 and CDR2 sequences are SGHRS and YFSETQ. V lost 0 bases, J lost 4 bases, and 6 bases stayed unmatched. The CDR3 loop spans 16 amino acids. The CDR3 reads CASSLVTSGEKNIQYF. CDR3 nucleotides: TGCGCCAGCAGCTTGGTAACTAGCGGAGAAAAAAACATTCAGTACTTC.

The chain combines TRBV11-2 with TRBJ1-1; D gene ambiguous. V was cut by 3 bases and J by 2 bases, with 7 bases left in between. The germline V gene has CDR1 SGHAT and CDR2 FQNNGV. This CDR3 is built from 13 residues. In DNA, the CDR3 is TGTGCCAGCAGCTTCGAGAGAAACACTGAAGCTTTCTTT. The encoded protein is CASSFERNTEAFF.

This clone appeared a single time. The chain carries TRBV9 and TRBJ2-2; possible D gene TRBD2, 5 bases. Trimming left V 0 bases short and J 7 bases short, with 10 bases between. The CDR3 runs 14 residues. Germline CDR1 is SGDLS and CDR2 is YYNGEE. In DNA form, the CDR3 reads TGTGCCAGCAGCGTAGCGGCGGGCGGCGGGGAGCTGTTTTTT. Amino acid sequence: CASSVAAGGGELFF.

The rearrangement joins TRBV19 to TRBJ2-5; perhaps TRBD2 as D (5 bases). Per the germline V gene, CDR1 is LNHDA and CDR2 is SQIVND (reference sequence). V lost 2 bases, J lost 3 bases, and 7 bases lay in between. The CDR3 covers 13 residues. Here the CDR3 DNA reads TGTGCCAGTAGTATAACCGGGAAAGAGACCCAGTACTTC. This encodes CASSITGKETQYF.

This rearrangement joins TRBV7-2 to TRBJ2-7, with D maybe TRBD2 (5 bases). CDR1 SGHTA and CDR2 FQGNSA come from the germline V gene. V was trimmed by 5 bases and J by 0 bases, leaving 11 bases between them. This CDR3 is built from 14 residues. CDR3 DNA sequence: TGTGCCAGCAGCCCGCGGGCAGCCTCCTACGAGCAGTACTTC. Translation gives CASSPRAASYEQYF.

This clone was counted a single time. The chain links TRBV7-9 to TRBJ1-2; no reliable D call. Trimming left V 1 base short and J 3 bases short, with 6 bases between. The CDR3 extends over 13 amino acids. CDR1 and CDR2 (germline): SEHNR, FQNEAQ (reference sequence). CDR3 sequence reads: CASSLGHDYGYTF. The CDR3 DNA reads as TGTGCCAGCAGCTTAGGACACGACTATGGCTACACCTTC.

The chain has TRBV7-6 and TRBJ2-3; perhaps TRBD2 as D (6 bases). Germline CDR1 and CDR2: SGHVS and FNYEAQ. With 5 bases removed from V and 2 bases from J, the gap between germline ends came to 14 bases. This CDR3 region has 15 residues. The CDR3 coding sequence is TGTGCCAGCAGCCCGGCGGGACTCTACACAGATACGCAGTATTTT. Residues: CASSPAGLYTDTQYF.

This chain joins TRBV3-1 (or the pseudogene TRBV3-2) and TRBJ2-1; 9 bases align to TRBD2. This CDR3 contains 13 residues. V trimming: 6 bases; J trimming: 11 bases; junction bases outside the gene matches: 8. Looked up from germline, CDR1 is LGHDT and CDR2 is YNNKEL (reference sequence). In DNA form, the CDR3 reads TGTGCCAGCAGGAGGACTAGCGTCGAAAAGCAGTTCTTC. Translated: CASRRTSVEKQFF.

The genes are TRBV6-5 and TRBJ2-7; 7 nucleotides agree with TRBD2. Per germline, CDR1 MNHEY and CDR2 SVGAGI. The V gene end was trimmed by 0 bases and the J gene end by 2 bases; junction bases not matched to a gene: 7. The CDR3 is 16 amino acids. CDR3 DNA: TGTGCCAGCAGTTACTCGAGGCGGGGGATAACCTACGAGCAGTACTTC. As protein: CASSYSRRGITYEQYF.